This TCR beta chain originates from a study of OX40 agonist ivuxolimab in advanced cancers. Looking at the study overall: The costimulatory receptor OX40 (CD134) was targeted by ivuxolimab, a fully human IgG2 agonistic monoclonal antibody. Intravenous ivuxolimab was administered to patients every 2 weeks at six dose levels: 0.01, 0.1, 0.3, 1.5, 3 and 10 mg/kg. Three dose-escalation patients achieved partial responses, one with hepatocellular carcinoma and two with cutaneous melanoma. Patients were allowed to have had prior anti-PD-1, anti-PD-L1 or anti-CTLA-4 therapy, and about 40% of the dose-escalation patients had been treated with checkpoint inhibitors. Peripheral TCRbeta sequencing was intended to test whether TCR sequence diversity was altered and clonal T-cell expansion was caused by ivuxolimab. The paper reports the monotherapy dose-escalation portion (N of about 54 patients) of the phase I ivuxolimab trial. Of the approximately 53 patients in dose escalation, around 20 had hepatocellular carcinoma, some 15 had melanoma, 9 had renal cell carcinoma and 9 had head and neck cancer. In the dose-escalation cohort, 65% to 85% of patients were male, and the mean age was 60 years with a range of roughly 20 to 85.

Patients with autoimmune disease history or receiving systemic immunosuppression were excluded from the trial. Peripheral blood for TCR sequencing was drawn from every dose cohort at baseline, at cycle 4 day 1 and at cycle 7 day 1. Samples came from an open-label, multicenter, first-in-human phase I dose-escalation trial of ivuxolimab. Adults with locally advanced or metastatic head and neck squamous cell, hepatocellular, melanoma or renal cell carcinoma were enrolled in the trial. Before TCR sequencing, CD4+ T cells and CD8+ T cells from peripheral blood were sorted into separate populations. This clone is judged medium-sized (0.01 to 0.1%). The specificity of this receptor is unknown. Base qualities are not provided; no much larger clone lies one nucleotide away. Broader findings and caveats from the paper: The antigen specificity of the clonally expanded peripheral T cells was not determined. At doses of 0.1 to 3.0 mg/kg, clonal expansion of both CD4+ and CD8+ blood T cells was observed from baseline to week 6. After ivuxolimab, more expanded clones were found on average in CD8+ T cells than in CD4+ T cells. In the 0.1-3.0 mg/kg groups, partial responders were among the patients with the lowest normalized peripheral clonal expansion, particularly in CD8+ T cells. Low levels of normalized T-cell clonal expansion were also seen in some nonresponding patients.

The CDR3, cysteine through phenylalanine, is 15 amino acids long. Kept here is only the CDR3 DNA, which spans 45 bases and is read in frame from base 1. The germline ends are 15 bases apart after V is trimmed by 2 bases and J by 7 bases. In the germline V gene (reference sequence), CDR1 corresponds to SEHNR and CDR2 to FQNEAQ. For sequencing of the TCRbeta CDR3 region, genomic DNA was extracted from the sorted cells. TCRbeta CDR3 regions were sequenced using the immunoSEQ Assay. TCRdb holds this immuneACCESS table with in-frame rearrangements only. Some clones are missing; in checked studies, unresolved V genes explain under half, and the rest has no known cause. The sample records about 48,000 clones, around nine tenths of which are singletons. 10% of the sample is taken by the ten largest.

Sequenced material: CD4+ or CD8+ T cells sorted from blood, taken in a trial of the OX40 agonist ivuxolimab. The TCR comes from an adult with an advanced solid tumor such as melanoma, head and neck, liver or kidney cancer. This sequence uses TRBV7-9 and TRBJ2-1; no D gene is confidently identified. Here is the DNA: TGTGCCAGCAGCTTACTCTCTCAGGCGTCAAATGAGCAGTTCTTC. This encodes CASSLLSQASNEQFF.